Here is one TCR beta chain with its context. The antigen is not known. The record originates from a study of memory CD4+ T cells and cytomegalovirus serostatus. Study results and caveats: Suggested: most of the CMV-linked TCR signature lies in CD4+ memory cells. Repertoires predicted CMV serostatus with median bootstrapped AUC of about 0.95.

The sort gate was single viable CD3+CD4+CD8-CD45RO+ cells for memory CD4+ T cells. Total CD4+ T cells were enriched by CD4 positive selection. Germline V CDR1 and CDR2: LNHDA, SQIVND (reference sequence). The CDR3 covers 16 residues. Between the trimmed V and J ends, which lost 4 bases and 4 bases, there was a span of 18 bases. Using immunoSEQ multiplex PCR, the repertoire was profiled, and TCRdb retains in-frame clones only, with some absent. Of over 40,000 clones listed, approximately 80% are singletons. Sequencing input: memory CD4+ T cells from blood. The clonotype originates from an adult in good health and CMV-seronegative. The chain couples TRBV19 to TRBJ2-3; D gene ambiguous. The CDR3 coding sequence is TGTGCCAGTAGTAACCCCACCGTGGATCCCGCAGATACGCAGTATTTT. Residues: CASSNPTVDPADTQYF.